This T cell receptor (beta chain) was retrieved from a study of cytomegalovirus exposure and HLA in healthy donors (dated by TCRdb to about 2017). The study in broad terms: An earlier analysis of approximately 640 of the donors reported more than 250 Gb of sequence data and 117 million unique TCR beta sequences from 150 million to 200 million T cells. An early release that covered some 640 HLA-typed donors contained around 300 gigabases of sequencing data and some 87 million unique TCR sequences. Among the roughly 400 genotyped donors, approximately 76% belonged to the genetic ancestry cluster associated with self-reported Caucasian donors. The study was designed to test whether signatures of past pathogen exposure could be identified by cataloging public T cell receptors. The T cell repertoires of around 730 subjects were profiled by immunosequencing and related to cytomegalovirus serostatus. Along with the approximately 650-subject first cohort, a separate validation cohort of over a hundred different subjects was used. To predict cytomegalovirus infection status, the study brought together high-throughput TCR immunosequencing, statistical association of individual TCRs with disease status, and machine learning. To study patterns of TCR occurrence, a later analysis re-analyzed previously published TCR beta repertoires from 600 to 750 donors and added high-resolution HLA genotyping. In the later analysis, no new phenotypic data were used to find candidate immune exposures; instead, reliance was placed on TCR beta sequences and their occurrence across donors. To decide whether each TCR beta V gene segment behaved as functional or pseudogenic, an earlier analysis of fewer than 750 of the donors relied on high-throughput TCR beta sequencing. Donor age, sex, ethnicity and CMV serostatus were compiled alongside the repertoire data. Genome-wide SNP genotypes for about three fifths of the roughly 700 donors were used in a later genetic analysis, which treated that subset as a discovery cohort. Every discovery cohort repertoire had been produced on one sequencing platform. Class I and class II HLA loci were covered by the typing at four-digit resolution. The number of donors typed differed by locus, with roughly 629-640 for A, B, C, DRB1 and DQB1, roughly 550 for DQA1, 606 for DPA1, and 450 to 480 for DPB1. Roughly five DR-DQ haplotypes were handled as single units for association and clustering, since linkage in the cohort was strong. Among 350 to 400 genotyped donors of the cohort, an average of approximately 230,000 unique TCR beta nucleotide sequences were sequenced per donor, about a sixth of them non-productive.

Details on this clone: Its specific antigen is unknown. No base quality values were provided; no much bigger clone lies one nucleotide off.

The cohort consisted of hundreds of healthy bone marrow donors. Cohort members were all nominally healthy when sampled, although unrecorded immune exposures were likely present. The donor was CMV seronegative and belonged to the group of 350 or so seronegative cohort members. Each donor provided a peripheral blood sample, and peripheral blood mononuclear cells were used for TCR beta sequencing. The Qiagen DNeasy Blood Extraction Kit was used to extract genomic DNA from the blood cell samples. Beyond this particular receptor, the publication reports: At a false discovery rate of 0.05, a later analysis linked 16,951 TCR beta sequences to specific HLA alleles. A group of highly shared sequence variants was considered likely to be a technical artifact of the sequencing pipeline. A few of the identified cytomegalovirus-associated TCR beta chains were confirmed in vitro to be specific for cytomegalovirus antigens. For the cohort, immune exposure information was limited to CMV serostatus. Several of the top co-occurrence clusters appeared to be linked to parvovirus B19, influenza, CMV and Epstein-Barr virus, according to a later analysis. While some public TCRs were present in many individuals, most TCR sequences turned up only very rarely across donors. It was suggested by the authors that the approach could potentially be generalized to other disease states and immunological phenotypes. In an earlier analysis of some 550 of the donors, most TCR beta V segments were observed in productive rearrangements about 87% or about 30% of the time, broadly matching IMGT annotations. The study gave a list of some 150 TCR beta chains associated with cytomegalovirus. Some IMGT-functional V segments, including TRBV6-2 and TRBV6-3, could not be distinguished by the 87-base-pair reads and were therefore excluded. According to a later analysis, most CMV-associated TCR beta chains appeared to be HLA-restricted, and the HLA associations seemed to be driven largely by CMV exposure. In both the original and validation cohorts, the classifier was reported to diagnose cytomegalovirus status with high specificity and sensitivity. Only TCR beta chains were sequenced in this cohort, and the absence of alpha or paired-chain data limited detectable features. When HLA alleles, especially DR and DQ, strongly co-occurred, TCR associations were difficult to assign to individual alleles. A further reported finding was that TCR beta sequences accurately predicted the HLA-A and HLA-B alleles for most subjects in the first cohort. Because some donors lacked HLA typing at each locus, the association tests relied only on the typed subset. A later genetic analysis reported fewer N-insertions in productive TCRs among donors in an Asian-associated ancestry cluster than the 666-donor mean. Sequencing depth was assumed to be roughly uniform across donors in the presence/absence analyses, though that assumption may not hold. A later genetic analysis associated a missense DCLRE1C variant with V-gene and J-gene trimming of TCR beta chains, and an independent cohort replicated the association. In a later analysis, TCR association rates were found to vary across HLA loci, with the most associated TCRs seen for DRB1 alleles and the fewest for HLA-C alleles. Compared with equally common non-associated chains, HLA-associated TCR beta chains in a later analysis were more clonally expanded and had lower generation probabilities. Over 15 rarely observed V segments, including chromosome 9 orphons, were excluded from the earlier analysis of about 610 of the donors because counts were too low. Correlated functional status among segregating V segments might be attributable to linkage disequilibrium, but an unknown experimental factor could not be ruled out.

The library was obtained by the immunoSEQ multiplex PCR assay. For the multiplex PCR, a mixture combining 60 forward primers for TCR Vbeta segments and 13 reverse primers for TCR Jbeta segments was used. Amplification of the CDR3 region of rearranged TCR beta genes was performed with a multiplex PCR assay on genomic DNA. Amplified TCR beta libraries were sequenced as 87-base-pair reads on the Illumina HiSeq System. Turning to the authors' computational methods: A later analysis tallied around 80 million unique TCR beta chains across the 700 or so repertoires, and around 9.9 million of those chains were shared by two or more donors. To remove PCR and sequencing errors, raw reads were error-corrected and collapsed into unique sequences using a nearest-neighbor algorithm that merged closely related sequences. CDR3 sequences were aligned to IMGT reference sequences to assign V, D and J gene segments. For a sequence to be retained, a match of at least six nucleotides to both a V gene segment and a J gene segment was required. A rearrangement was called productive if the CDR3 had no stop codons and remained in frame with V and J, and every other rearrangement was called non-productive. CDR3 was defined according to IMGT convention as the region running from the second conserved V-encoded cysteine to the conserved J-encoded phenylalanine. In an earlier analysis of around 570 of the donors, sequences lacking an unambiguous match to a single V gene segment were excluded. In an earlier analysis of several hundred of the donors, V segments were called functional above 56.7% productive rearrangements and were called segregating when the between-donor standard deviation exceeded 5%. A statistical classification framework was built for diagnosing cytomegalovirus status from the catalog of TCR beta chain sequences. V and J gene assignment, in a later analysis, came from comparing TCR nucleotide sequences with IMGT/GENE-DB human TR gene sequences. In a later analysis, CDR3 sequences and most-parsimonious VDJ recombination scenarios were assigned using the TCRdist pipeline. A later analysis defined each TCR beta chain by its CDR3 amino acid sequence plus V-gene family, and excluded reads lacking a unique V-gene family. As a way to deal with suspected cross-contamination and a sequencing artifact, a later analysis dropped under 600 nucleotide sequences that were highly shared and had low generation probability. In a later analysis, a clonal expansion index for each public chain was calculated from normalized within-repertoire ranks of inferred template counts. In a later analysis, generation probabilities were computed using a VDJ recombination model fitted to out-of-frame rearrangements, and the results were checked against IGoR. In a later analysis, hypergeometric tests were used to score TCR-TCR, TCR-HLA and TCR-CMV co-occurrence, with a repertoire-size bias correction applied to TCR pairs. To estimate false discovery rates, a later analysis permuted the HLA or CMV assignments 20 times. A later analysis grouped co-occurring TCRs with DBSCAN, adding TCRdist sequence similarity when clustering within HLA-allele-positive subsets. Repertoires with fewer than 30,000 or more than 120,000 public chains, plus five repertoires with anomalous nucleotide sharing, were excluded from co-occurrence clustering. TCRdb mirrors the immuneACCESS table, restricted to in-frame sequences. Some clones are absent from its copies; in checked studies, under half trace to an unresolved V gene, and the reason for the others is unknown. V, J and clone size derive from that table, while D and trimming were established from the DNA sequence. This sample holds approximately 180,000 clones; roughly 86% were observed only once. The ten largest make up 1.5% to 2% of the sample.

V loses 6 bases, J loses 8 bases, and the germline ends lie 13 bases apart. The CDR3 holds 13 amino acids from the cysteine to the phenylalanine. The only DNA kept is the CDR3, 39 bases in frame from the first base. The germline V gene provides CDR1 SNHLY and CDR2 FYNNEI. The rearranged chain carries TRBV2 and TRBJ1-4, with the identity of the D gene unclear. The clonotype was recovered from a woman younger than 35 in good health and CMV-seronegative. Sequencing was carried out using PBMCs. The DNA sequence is TGTGCCAGCAGGAGGGAGGAAGGGGAAAAACTGTTTTTT. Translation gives CASRREEGEKLFF.